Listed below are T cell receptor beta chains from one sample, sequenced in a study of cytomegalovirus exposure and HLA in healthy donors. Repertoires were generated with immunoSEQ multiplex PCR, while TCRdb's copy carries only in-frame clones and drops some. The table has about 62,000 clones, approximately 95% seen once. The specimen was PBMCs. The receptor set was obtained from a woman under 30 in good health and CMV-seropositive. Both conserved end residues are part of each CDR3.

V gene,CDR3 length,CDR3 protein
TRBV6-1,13,CAHRGGANTEAFF
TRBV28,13,CASRGTANTEAFF
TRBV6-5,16,CASSYEGARGNSPLHF
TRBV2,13,CEPRGNGAGELFF
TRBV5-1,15,CASSPDRGLGETQYF
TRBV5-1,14,CASSLSLTEETQYF
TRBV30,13,CAWSHRGGTEAFF
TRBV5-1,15,CASSTIGQIYTEAFF
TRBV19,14,CASSIQGPIQPQHF
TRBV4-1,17,CASSQGAAGRSYNEQFF
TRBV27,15,CASSLDGSATDTQYF
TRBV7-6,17,CASSLGGHFGPNTEAFF
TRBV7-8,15,CASSPRDRVFYGYTF
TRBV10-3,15,CAISQEGGVSDTQYF
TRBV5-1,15,CASSPWGGKTDTQYF
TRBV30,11,CAWSVRGGYTF
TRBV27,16,CASRTLGSGNTYEQYF
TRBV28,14,CASSLRGLLNEQFF
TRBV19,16,CASSIVTGGVGEKLFF
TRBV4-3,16,CASSQKAGESYNEQFF
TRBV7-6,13,CASSLSASETQYF
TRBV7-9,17,CASSMGQGYLMNTEAFF
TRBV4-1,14,CASSQEIGGTEAFF
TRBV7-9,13,CASSFGTVDGYTF
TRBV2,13,CASGDRDSYEQYF
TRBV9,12,CASSAFNYGYTF
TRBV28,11,CASSSSRIYTF
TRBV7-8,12,CASSFERDTQYF